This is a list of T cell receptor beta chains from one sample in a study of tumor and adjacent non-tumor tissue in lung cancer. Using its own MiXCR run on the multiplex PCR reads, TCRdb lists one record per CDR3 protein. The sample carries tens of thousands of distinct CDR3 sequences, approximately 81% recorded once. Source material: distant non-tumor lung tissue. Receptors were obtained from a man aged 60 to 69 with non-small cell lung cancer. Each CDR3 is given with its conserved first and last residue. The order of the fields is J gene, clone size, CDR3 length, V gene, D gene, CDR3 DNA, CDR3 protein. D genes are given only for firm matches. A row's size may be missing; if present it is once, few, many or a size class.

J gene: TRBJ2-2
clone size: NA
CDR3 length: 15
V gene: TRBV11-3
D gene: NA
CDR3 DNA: TGTGCCAGCAGCTTGGGCAGGGTCCCTTCCGGTGAGCTGTATTTT
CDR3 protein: CASSLGRVPSGELYF

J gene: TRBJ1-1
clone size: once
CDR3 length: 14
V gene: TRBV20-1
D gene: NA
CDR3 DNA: TGCAGTGATAGAATAGGGGGTACCTACACTGAAACTTTCTTT
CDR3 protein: CSDRIGGTYTETFF

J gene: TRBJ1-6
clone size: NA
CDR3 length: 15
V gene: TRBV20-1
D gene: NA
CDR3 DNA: TGCAGTCCTAACGAGCCATGGGGGGTCGGGGCGCCCCTCCACTTT
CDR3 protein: CSPNEPWGVGAPLHF

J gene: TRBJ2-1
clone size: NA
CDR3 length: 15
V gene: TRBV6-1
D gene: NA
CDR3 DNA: TGTGTCAGCAGTGAAACAACGGCTGAAGCGGATGGGCAGTTCTTC
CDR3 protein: CVSSETTAEADGQFF

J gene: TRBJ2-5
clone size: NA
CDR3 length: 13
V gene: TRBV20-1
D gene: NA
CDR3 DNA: TGCAGTGCTAGAGATAAATCAGTGCAGACCCTGTACTTC
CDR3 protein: CSARDKSVQTLYF

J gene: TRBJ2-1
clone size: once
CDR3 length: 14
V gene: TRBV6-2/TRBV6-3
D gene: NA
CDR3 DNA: TGTGCCAGCACCGACCGGACAGCCACCAATGAGCAATTCTTC
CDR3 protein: CASTDRTATNEQFF

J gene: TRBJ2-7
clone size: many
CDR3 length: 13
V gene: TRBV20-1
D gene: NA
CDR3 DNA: TGCAGCCGCGCAGGAGTTCCTACCTACGAGCAGTACTTC
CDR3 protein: CSRAGVPTYEQYF

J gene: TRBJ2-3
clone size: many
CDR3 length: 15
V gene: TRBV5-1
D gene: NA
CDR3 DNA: TGCGCCAGCAGCTTGGGGGGACTTAACACAGATACGCAGTATTTT
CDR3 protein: CASSLGGLNTDTQYF

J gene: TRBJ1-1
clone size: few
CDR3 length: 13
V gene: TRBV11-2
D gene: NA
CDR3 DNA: TGTGCCAGCAACTTGAGAGGGGACACTGAAGCTTTCTTT
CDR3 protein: CASNLRGDTEAFF

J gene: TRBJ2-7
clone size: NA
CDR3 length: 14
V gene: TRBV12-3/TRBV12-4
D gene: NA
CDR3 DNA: TGTGTCAGCAGTCGGAGGACTACCCTATACGAGCAGAACTTC
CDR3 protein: CVSSRRTTLYEQNF

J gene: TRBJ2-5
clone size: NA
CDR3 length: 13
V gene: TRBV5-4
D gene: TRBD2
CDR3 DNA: TGTACCAGCAGAAACATCGCGGGGGAGACCCAGTATTTC
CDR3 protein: CTSRNIAGETQYF

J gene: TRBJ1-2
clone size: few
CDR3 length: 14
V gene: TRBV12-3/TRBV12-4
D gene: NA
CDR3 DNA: TGTGCCAGCAGCCCCAACGGGGGGACCGGGGGCTACACCTTC
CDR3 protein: CASSPNGGTGGYTF

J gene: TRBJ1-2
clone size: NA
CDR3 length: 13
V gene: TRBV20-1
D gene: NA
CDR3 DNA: TGCTGTGCTCTCCCAGGGACTACTGATGGCTACACCTTC
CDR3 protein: CCALPGTTDGYTF

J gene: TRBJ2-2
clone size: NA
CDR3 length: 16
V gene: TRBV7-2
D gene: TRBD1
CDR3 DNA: TGTGCCAGCAGCGAACACTGGGACAGGCGGTCCGGGGAGCTGTTTTTT
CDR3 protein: CASSEHWDRRSGELFF

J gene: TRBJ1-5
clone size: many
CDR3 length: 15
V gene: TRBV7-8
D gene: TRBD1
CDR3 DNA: TGTGCCAGCAGCGTGGACAGGGTTAGCAATCAGCCCCAGCATTTT
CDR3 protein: CASSVDRVSNQPQHF

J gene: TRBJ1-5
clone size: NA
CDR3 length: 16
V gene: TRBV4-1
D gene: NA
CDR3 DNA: TGCGACAGCAGCCAGGCGTGGGGGCATTTAAAACAGCCCAAGCATTTT
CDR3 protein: CDSSQAWGHLKQPKHF

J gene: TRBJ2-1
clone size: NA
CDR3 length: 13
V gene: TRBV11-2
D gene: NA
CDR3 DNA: TGTGCCAGCAGCTTAAGTTGGGAGAATGAGCAGTTCTTC
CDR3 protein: CASSLSWENEQFF

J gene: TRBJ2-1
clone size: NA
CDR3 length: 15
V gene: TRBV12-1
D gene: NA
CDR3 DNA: TGTGTCAGCAGCTTTGTGGCGGGAGTTACTGATGATCAGTTCTTC
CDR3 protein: CVSSFVAGVTDDQFF

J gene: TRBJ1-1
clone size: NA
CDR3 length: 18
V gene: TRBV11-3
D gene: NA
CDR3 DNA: TGTGCCAGCAGCTTAACACCGACTCTGTATGGTCGGAACACTGAAGTTTTCTTT
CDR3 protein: CASSLTPTLYGRNTEVFF

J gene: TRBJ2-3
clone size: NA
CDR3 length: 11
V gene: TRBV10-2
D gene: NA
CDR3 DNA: TGCGCCAGCACTGGGTCAGATACGCAGTATTTT
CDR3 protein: CASTGSDTQYF

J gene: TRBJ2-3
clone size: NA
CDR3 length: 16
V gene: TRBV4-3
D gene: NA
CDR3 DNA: TGCGCCATCAGCCAAGATCTGGCGGTAGGAGGAGATACGCAGTATTTT
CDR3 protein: CAISQDLAVGGDTQYF

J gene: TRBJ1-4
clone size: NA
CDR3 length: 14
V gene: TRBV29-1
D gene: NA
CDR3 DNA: TGCAGCGCCCACGACGGGGGACTCGGTGAAAAACTGTTTTTT
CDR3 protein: CSAHDGGLGEKLFF

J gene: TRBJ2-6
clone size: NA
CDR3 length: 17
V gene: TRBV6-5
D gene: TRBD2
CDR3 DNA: TGTGCCAACAGCCTAGCGGGAGCCAGCTCTGGGCCCGACGTCCTGACTTTC
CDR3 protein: CANSLAGASSGPDVLTF

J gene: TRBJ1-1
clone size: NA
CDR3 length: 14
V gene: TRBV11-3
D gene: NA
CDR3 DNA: TGTGCCAGCAGCTCGCAGGGACGCCAGACTGAAACTTTCTTT
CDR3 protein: CASSSQGRQTETFF

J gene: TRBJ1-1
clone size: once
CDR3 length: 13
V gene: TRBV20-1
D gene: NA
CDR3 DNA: TGCAGTGACTACTGGGGGCCGGGCACTGAAGCTTTCTTT
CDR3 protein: CSDYWGPGTEAFF

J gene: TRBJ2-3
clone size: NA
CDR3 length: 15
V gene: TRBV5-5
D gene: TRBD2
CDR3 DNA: TGTGCCAGCAGGCCCGGGACTATCGGCACAGATACGCAGTATTTT
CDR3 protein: CASRPGTIGTDTQYF

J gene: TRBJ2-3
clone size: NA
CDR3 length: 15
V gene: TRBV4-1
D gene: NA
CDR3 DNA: TGCGCCAGCAGGCTAACCCCTAGCCCCGAGGATAGGCAGTATTTT
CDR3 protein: CASRLTPSPEDRQYF

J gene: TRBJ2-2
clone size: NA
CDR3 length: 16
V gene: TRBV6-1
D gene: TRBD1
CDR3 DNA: TGTGTCAGAAGGGACGACAGGGCTTTGCGCACCGGGGAGCTGTTTTTT
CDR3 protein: CVRRDDRALRTGELFF

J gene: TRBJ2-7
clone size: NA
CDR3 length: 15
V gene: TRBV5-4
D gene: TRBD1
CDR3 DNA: TGTGCCAGTAGCCGTCGACAGGGGGCGACCTACGAGCAGTACTTC
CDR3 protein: CASSRRQGATYEQYF

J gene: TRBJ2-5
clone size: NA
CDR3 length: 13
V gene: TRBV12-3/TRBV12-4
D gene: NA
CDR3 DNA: TGTGCCAGCAGCCAGGACTGGACTGGGGCCCAGTCCTTC
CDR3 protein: CASSQDWTGAQSF

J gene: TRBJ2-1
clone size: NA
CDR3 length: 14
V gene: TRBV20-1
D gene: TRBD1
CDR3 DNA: TGCAGTGTTGACCAGGGGGCACTGTACAATGAGCAGTTCTTC
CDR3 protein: CSVDQGALYNEQFF

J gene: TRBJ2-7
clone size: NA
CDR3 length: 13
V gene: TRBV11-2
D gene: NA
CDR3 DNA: TGTGCCAGCAGCTTAAATCTTCGGATCGAGCAGTGGTTC
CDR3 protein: CASSLNLRIEQWF

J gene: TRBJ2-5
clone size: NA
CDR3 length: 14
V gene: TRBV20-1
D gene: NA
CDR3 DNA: TGCAGTGCTAGAATCGCCCTCACCTCGAAGACCCAGTACTTC
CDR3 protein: CSARIALTSKTQYF

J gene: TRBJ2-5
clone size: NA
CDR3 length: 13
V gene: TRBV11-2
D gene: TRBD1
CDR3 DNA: TGTGCCAATAGCTATACAGGGGATGAGACCCAGTACTTC
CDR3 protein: CANSYTGDETQYF

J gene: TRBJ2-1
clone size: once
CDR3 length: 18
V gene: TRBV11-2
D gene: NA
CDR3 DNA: TGTGCCAGCAGCTTAGGAGTAGCGAGGGGCTACTACTACAATGAGCAGTTCTTC
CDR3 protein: CASSLGVARGYYYNEQFF

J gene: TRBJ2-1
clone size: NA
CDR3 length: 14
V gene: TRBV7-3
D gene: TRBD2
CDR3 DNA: TGTCCCAGCAGCCCTAGCGGGGGCCGCAATGATCAGTTCTTC
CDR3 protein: CPSSPSGGRNDQFF

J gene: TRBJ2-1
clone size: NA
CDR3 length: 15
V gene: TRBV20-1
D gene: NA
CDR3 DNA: TGCAGTGCTAGAGATCTGCCTATCAGCTACAATGAGCAGTTCTTC
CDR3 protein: CSARDLPISYNEQFF

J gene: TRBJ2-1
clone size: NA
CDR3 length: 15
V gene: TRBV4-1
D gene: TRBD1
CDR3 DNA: TGCGCCAGCAGCTATACGGACAGGGTACACAATGAGCAGCTCTTC
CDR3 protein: CASSYTDRVHNEQLF

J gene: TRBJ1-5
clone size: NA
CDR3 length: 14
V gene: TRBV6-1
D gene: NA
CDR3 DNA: TGTGCCAGCAGTGAAGGCGGCTGGAATCAGCCCCAGCATTTT
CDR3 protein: CASSEGGWNQPQHF

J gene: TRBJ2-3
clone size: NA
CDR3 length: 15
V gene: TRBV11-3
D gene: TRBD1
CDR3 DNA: TGTGTCAGCATCCTCGCTCTAGGGGGCGGGGATACGCAGTATTTT
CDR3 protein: CVSILALGGGDTQYF

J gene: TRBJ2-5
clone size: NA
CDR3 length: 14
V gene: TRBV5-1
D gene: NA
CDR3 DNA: TGCTCCAGCAGCTTGATATCCCGGAAAGAGACCCAGTACTTC
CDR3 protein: CSSSLISRKETQYF

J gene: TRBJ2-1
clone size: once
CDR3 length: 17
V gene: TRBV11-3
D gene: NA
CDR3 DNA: TGTGCCAGCAGCTTAGATCGACTAGAGGGAATAGGTAATGAGAGGTTCTTC
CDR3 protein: CASSLDRLEGIGNERFF

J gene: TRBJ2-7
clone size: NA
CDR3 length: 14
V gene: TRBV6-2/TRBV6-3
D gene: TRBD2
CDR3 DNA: TGTGCCAGCAGTAAGCCTAGCGGGAGCTACGATCATTACTTC
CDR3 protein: CASSKPSGSYDHYF

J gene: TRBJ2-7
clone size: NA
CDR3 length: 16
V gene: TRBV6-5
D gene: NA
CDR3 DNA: TGTGCCAGCAGTTACACCCCGACAGGTGCCTCATACGAGCAGTATTTC
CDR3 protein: CASSYTPTGASYEQYF

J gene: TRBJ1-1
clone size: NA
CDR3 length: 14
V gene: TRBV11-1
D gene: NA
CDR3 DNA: TGTGCCAGCAGCTTTCTCGCGAGCAACACTGAAGTTTTCTTT
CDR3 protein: CASSFLASNTEVFF

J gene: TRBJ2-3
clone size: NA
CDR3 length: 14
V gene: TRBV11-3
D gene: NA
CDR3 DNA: TGTGCCAGGAGCCATGGAGGGAGCACAGATACGCAGTATTTT
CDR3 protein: CARSHGGSTDTQYF

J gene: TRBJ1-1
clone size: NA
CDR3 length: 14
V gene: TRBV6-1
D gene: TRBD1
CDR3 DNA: TGTGCCAGGAGTGAATACAGGGGCGACACTGAAGGTTTCTTT
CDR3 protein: CARSEYRGDTEGFF

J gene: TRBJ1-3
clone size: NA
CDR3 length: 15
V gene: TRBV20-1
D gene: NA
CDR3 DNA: TGCAGTTCTAGAGATGGAGGCGGTTGTGGAAACATCATATATTTT
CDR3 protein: CSSRDGGGCGNIIYF

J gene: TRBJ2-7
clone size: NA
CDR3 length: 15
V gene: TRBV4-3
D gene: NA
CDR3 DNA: TGCGTCAGCAGCCCAGACTACCCCGGGGGCTACAAGCAATACTTC
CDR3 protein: CVSSPDYPGGYKQYF

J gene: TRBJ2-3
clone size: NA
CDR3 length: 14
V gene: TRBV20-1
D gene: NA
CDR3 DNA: TGCAGTGCTAGAGATCAAAGGGCTAAACAGCCCCAGTATTTT
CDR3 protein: CSARDQRAKQPQYF

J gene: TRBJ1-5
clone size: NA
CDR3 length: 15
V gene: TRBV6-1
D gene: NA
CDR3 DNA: TGTACCAGCAGTGAATTTGGGGGATTGAATCAGCCCCAGCATTTT
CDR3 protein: CTSSEFGGLNQPQHF

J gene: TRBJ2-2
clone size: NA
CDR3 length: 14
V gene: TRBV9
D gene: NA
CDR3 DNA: TGTGCCAGCAGCCCCCGACGGTACACCGGGGAGCTGTTTTTT
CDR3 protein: CASSPRRYTGELFF

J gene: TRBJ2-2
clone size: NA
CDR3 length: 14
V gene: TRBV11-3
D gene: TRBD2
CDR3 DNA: TGTGCCAGCAGCTTAGCCGGACCGGGGGGAAGGTCATTTTTT
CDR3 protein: CASSLAGPGGRSFF

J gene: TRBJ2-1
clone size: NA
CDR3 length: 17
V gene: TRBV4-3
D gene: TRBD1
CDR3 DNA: TGCGCCAGCAGGCTTAAGGCAGGGACAGGTGTCGGGAATGAGAAGTTCTTC
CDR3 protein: CASRLKAGTGVGNEKFF